The 15 T cell receptor beta chains below come from one sample, sequenced in a study of PD-L1 blockade in urothelial cancer (dated by TCRdb to about 2017). Read against the paper, the sample's time point label means: pretreatment peripheral blood. Receptor amplification or capture employed the immunoSEQ multiplex PCR assay. TCRdb holds this immuneACCESS table with in-frame rearrangements only. Some clones are missing; in checked studies, unresolved V genes explain under half, and the rest has no known cause. The sample table lists tens of thousands of clones, approximately 83% of them with a count of one. Under 15% of the sample is taken by the ten largest. The sample here was PBMCs, taken around atezolizumab (anti-PD-L1) treatment. The origin of the receptors is a man aged 60 to 69 with urothelial cancer.

The table lists this clone with a count of one. The CDR3 DNA follows: TGTGCCAGCAGCTTAGTTGGCCAGGTGGATAGGTATTCACCCCTCCACTTT. It encodes CASSLVGQVDRYSPLHF. This chain joins TRBV11-3 and TRBJ1-6, with no clear D. The CDR3 contains 17 residues. The V gene lost 1 base and the J gene lost 8 bases, with 18 bases spanning the gap. The germline CDR1 and CDR2 sequences are SGHNT and YENEEA.

The V call is TRBV6-1, the J call TRBJ2-6; tentatively, D is TRBD1 (7 bases). The CDR3 runs to 19 residues. Germline values: CDR1 MNHNS, CDR2 SASEGT. Trimming cost V 4 bases and J 4 bases, with 23 bases left between them. The CDR3 region is CASSGQGGAWLSGANVLTF. As DNA, the CDR3 is TGTGCCAGCAGTGGCCAGGGGGGAGCCTGGTTGTCCGGGGCCAACGTCCTGACTTTC.

V gene TRBV5-8 combines with J gene TRBJ1-4; D not certain. Trimming stripped 4 bases from V and 4 bases from J, with 17 bases between. Germline V lookup: CDR1 SGHTS, CDR2 YDEGEE. The CDR3 extends over 16 amino acids. CDR3 sequence reads: CASSLGGLPVNEKLFF. In DNA, the CDR3 is TGTGCCAGCAGCCTTGGAGGCCTCCCCGTTAATGAAAAACTGTTTTTT.

The V gene is TRBV5-1, the J gene TRBJ2-3; TRBD1 matches at 10 bases. The CDR3 contains 13 residues. V was pared by 5 bases and J by 6 bases, with 3 bases of the junction left unmatched. Germline V gene data show CDR1 as SGHRS and CDR2 as YFSETQ. In DNA, the CDR3 is TGCGCCAGCAGACCGACAGGGGGCGATACGCAGTATTTT. This codes for CASRPTGGDTQYF.

V gene TRBV18 combines with J gene TRBJ2-3; TRBD1 aligns across 10 bases. The CDR3 runs to 15 residues. Germline V gene lookup returns CDR1 KGHSH and CDR2 LQKENI. The junction had 6 bases not matched to a gene; V was cut back by 6 bases and J by 3 bases. As DNA, the CDR3 is TGTGCCAGCTCGTCTCCGGGACAGGGGACAGATACGCAGTATTTT. As protein: CASSSPGQGTDTQYF.

V and J are TRBV28 and TRBJ1-2; D is undetermined. Trimming removed 5 bases at V and 2 bases at J, with 12 bases between. This CDR3 is built from 14 residues. The germline V gene encodes CDR1 MDHEN and CDR2 SYDVKM. CDR3 in amino acids: CASSPPGENYGYTF. DNA for the CDR3: TGTGCCAGCAGTCCTCCGGGAGAAAACTATGGCTACACCTTC.

The CDR3 spells CASSYRRGGSYNEQFF. In DNA, the CDR3 is TGTGCCAGCAGTTACCGAAGGGGGGGCTCCTACAATGAGCAGTTCTTC. The rearrangement uses TRBV6-6 and TRBJ2-1, with D perhaps matching TRBD2 (7 bases). Germline V lookup: CDR1 MNHNY, CDR2 SVGAGI (reference sequence). The CDR3 consists of 16 residues. Trimming took off 2 bases at V and 0 bases at J, with 11 bases between the two ends.

This chain connects TRBV4-1 to TRBJ1-2; the match to TRBD1 covers 7 bases. Germline CDR1 MGHRA, CDR2 YSYEKL. The J segment lost 5 bases and the V segment lost 3 bases, leaving 9 bases of the junction unmatched. The CDR3 sequence is 15 residues long. The CDR3 DNA reads TGCGCCAGCAGCCACCCCGACAGGGATCTTTATGGCTACACCTTC. Encoded protein: CASSHPDRDLYGYTF.

V usage is TRBV11-2 and J usage is TRBJ2-3; TRBD1 matches at 7 bases. J lost 0 bases, V lost 7 bases, and 4 bases had no gene match. Germline CDR1 is SGHAT and CDR2 is FQNNGV. The length of the CDR3 is 14 residues. The CDR3 region has the DNA TGTGCCAGCAAACCGGGACAGAGCACAGATACGCAGTATTTT. It specifies CASKPGQSTDTQYF.

The chain uses TRBV28 and TRBJ1-4; perhaps TRBD1 as D (5 bases). The V end was cut by 6 bases, the J end by 8 bases, with 19 bases between. The germline V gene encodes CDR1 MDHEN and CDR2 SYDVKM. The CDR3 sequence is 15 residues long. CDR3 sequence reads: CASSSPGGGREKLFF. In DNA form, the CDR3 reads TGTGCCAGCAGCTCCCCTGGTGGGGGGAGGGAAAAACTGTTTTTT.

The chain uses TRBV19 and TRBJ1-3, with TRBD1 matching over 7 bases. V shed 6 bases, J shed 2 bases, and the junction held 4 bases outside the gene matches. The CDR3 length is 14 residues. CDR1 and CDR2 (germline): LNHDA, SQIVND (reference sequence). The CDR3 is CASSQDRAGNTIYF. The CDR3 DNA reads TGTGCCAGTAGCCAAGACAGGGCTGGAAACACCATATATTTT. The variable domain in full, with the rest retrieved from reference TRBV19 and TRBJ1-3, is DGGITQSPKYLFRKEGQNVTLSCEQNLNHDAMYWYRQDPGQGLRLIYYSQIVNDFQKGDIAEGYSVSREKKESFPLTVTSAQKNPTAFYLCASSQDRAGNTIYFGEGSWLTVV.

This chain connects TRBV5-1 to TRBJ1-1; D gene unclear. The length of the CDR3 is 14 residues. Germline CDR1 and CDR2: SGHRS and YFSETQ. V was clipped by 4 bases and J by 6 bases, with 16 bases between them. The CDR3: CASSLSTIHAEAFF. Here the CDR3 DNA reads TGCGCCAGCAGCCTCTCAACTATACACGCTGAAGCTTTCTTT.

This clone was observed a single time. This chain joins TRBV7-9 and TRBJ2-1; D ambiguous. The CDR3 has 13 residues. V was cut by 1 base and J by 3 bases, with 4 bases left in between. Germline CDR1 SEHNR, CDR2 FQNEAQ (reference sequence). The CDR3 coding sequence is TGTGCCAGCAGCTTAGGACTCTACAATGAGCAGTTCTTC. Translation gives CASSLGLYNEQFF.

The chain combines TRBV28 with TRBJ2-7; 11 bases align to TRBD2. This CDR3 comprises 15 residues. Germline V lookup: CDR1 MDHEN, CDR2 SYDVKM. The V and J ends lost 6 bases and 3 bases, in that order; junction bases with no gene match: 7. The CDR3, as DNA: TGTGCCAGCAGCCCACCTAGCGGGGGGCACTACGAGCAGTACTTC. It codes for CASSPPSGGHYEQYF.

V usage is TRBV30 and J usage is TRBJ1-5; D is unclear. Germline V lookup: CDR1 GTSNPN, CDR2 SVGIG (reference sequence). Trimming left V 1 base short and J 7 bases short, with 17 bases between. The CDR3 has 15 amino acids. The CDR3: CAWSARGISGQPQHF. CDR3 coding DNA: TGTGCCTGGAGTGCCCGAGGAATAAGTGGCCAGCCCCAGCATTTT.